Shown below are 21 T cell receptor beta chains from a single sample sequenced in a study of OX40 agonist ivuxolimab in advanced cancers. The data were produced by immunoSEQ multiplex PCR, yet TCRdb's version contains in-frame clones alone and is incomplete. This table holds some 19,000 clones, roughly 91% found once. The source was CD4+ or CD8+ T cells sorted from blood, collected in a trial of the OX40 agonist ivuxolimab. The receptors originated from an adult with an advanced solid tumor such as melanoma, head and neck, liver or kidney cancer.

The chain is built from TRBV19 and TRBJ2-1; D perhaps matches TRBD2 (6 bases). This CDR3 has 15 residues. The germline V and J ends were trimmed by 8 bases and 0 bases, with 14 bases remaining between them. CDR1 LNHDA and CDR2 SQIVND come from the germline V gene (reference sequence). Here the CDR3 DNA reads TGTGCCAGTGGATTAGCGGCAAGCTCCTACAATGAGCAGTTCTTC. It codes for CASGLAASSYNEQFF.

The chain combines TRBV9 with TRBJ2-6; no clear D. V lost 0 bases, J lost 0 bases, and 10 bases lay in between. CDR3 length: 17 residues. Looked up from germline, CDR1 is SGDLS and CDR2 is YYNGEE. The CDR3 bases are TGTGCCAGCAGCGTAGGACTTACCAGCTCTGGGGCCAACGTCCTGACTTTC. This sequence encodes CASSVGLTSSGANVLTF.

This chain links TRBV5-6 with TRBJ2-7; TRBD1 matches 10 bases. V shed 0 bases, J shed 7 bases, and the junction held 10 bases outside the gene matches. CDR1 SGHDT and CDR2 YYEEEE come from the germline V gene. The CDR3 totals 16 residues. The CDR3 region is CASSLGQGASSREQYF. In DNA form, the CDR3 reads TGTGCCAGCAGCTTGGGACAGGGGGCGTCTTCTAGGGAGCAGTACTTC.

The CDR3 nucleotides are TGTGCCAGCAGCCCCACGGGAGGGGGCGACGGGGAGCTGTTTTTT. It translates to CASSPTGGGDGELFF. The J gene is TRBJ2-2, the V gene TRBV13; D may be TRBD2 (8 bases). Germline V gene lookup returns CDR1 PRHDT and CDR2 FYEKMQ (reference sequence). The CDR3 length is 15 residues. V lost 5 bases and J lost 7, with 17 bases in between.

J is TRBJ2-7 and V is TRBV27; D is uncertain. Germline lookup yields CDR1 MNHEY and CDR2 SMNVEV (reference sequence). V lost 6 bases, J lost 4 bases, and 19 bases lay in between. This CDR3 is built from 15 residues. CDR3 region: CASSTNRVGDYEQYF. The DNA of the CDR3 is TGTGCCAGCAGCACCAATAGGGTTGGGGATTACGAGCAGTACTTC.

The chain joins TRBV27 to TRBJ1-1, with D unclear. With 1 base removed from V and 1 base from J, the gap between germline ends came to 10 bases. The germline CDR1 and CDR2 sequences are MNHEY and SMNVEV (reference sequence). This CDR3 spans 15 amino acids. The CDR3 coding sequence is TGTGCCAGCAGTTTATATGGTCTTCGGAACACTGAAGCTTTCTTT. As protein: CASSLYGLRNTEAFF.

The chain recombines TRBV19 with TRBJ1-1, with D hard to call. V was shortened by 4 bases and J by 2 bases, with 8 bases between the two germline ends. Germline lookup yields CDR1 LNHDA and CDR2 SQIVND (reference sequence). The CDR3 contains 13 residues. This chain's CDR3 is CASSRGINTEAFF. CDR3 nucleotides: TGTGCCAGTAGTAGAGGGATCAACACTGAAGCTTTCTTT.

The table lists this clone with a count of one. The V gene is TRBV5-4, the J gene TRBJ2-4, with D maybe TRBD2 (5 bases). The V end lost 3 bases, the J end lost 0 bases, and 7 bases lay between the germline ends. The CDR3 is 14 amino acids. The germline V gene encodes CDR1 SGHNT and CDR2 YYREEE (reference sequence). The CDR3 loop reads CASSSGLAKNIQYF. Here the CDR3 DNA reads TGTGCCAGCAGCTCGGGGTTAGCCAAAAACATTCAGTACTTC.

The chain has TRBV28 and TRBJ1-1; no reliable D call. Germline V gene lookup returns CDR1 MDHEN and CDR2 SYDVKM. This CDR3 is built from 13 residues. V dropped 3 bases and J dropped 0 bases, with 5 bases sitting between them. The CDR3 here is CASSFVVNTEAFF. The CDR3 DNA sequence: TGTGCCAGCAGTTTTGTGGTGAACACTGAAGCTTTCTTT.

The chain is built from TRBV7-9 and TRBJ2-1; D remains unclear. CDR3 length: 11 residues. Germline V gene sequence: CDR1 SEHNR, CDR2 FQNEAQ (reference sequence). V was shortened by 3 bases and J by 5 bases, with 2 bases between the two germline ends. CDR3 DNA sequence: TGTGCCAGCAGCTTGAACAATGAGCAGTTCTTC. It specifies CASSLNNEQFF.

The chain employs TRBV19 and TRBJ2-3, with 7 bases fitting TRBD2. Trimming cost V 5 bases and J 6 bases; bases outside gene matches: 17. This CDR3 comprises 17 residues. Per the germline V gene, CDR1 is LNHDA and CDR2 is SQIVND (reference sequence). CDR3 coding DNA: TGTGCCAGTAGTCCCACACTTCGACTAGCCGGGTATGATACGCAGTATTTT. Amino acids: CASSPTLRLAGYDTQYF.

The rearrangement links TRBV9 to TRBJ2-7; TRBD1 matches at 7 bases. The V gene end was trimmed by 3 bases and the J gene end by 2 bases; junction bases not matched to a gene: 2. Germline lookup yields CDR1 SGDLS and CDR2 YYNGEE. The CDR3 sequence is 13 residues long. The CDR3 spells CASSAGTAYEQYF. The CDR3 DNA follows: TGTGCCAGCAGCGCCGGGACAGCCTACGAGCAGTACTTC.

The rearrangement uses TRBV27 and TRBJ2-3; unclear D gene. Germline assignment: CDR1 MNHEY and CDR2 SMNVEV (reference sequence). The CDR3 sequence is 15 residues long. The V end was cut by 0 bases, the J end by 0 bases, with 7 bases between. CDR3 DNA: TGTGCCAGCAGTTTATCCTCGTGGAGCACAGATACGCAGTATTTT. It encodes CASSLSSWSTDTQYF.

The chain couples TRBV13 to TRBJ2-3; D call uncertain. The CDR3 consists of 14 residues. Trimming stripped 0 bases from V and 5 bases from J, with 9 bases between. Germline values: CDR1 PRHDT, CDR2 FYEKMQ (reference sequence). The CDR3 is CASSLGKFGDTQYF. The DNA for the CDR3 is TGTGCCAGCAGCTTAGGCAAATTCGGAGATACGCAGTATTTT.

In nucleotides, the CDR3 is TGTGCCAGCAGTTTCCTGGACGCCAGTCGGGGAGAGACCCAGTACTTC. It translates to CASSFLDASRGETQYF. The chain has TRBV28 and TRBJ2-5; weak D call: TRBD2 (5 bases). This CDR3 comprises 16 residues. Trimming removed 3 bases at V and 4 bases at J, with 18 bases between. Looked up from germline, CDR1 is MDHEN and CDR2 is SYDVKM.

J is TRBJ1-2 and V is TRBV6-6; no firm D call. The CDR3 covers 14 residues. Germline assignment: CDR1 MNHNY and CDR2 SVGAGI (reference sequence). V was cut by 4 bases and J by 8 bases, with 17 bases left in between. CDR3 coding DNA: TGTGCCAGCAGTTGCCCAATACTGGAGGCAGGCTACACCTTC. This codes for CASSCPILEAGYTF.

V is TRBV6-1 and J is TRBJ2-3; 7 bases fit TRBD2. V gave up 5 bases and J gave up 4 bases; unmatched junction bases: 15. The CDR3 loop spans 17 amino acids. Germline V gene lookup returns CDR1 MNHNS and CDR2 SASEGT. CDR3 region: CASSKVGGVAVPDTQYF. The DNA of the CDR3 is TGTGCCAGCAGTAAAGTTGGGGGGGTCGCAGTCCCAGATACGCAGTATTTT.

V usage is TRBV29-1 and J usage is TRBJ2-3, with 8 bases matching TRBD2. With V trimmed by 6 bases and J by 2 bases, 4 bases remained unmatched. CDR3 length: 13 amino acids. Per the germline V gene, CDR1 is SQVTM and CDR2 is ANQGSEA. The CDR3 loop is CSVISGNTDTQYF. The CDR3 DNA reads TGCAGCGTCATTAGCGGGAACACAGATACGCAGTATTTT.

This chain joins TRBV11-3 and TRBJ2-7; D is perhaps TRBD2 (5 bases). Trimming shortened V by 4 bases and J by 2 bases, and 12 bases separated the two germline ends. CDR1 and CDR2 from the germline V gene are SGHNT and YENEEA. The CDR3 consists of 14 residues. The CDR3 DNA sequence: TGTGCCAGCAGCTCTCGTGTGCGGGCCTACGAGCAGTACTTC. Amino acids: CASSSRVRAYEQYF.

The rearrangement joins TRBV4-1 to TRBJ1-4, with 7 bases that match TRBD1. J gave up 1 base and V 4 bases, and 3 bases lay outside the gene matches. The CDR3 runs 15 residues. CDR1 and CDR2 (germline): MGHRA, YSYEKL. The CDR3 nucleotides read TGCGCCAGCAGCCCAAACAGGGGAACTAATGAAAAACTGTTTTTT. Translated: CASSPNRGTNEKLFF.

The rearrangement joins TRBV14 to TRBJ2-7; the D gene is possibly TRBD1 (6 bases). The CDR3 contains 15 residues. V was shortened by 1 base and J by 0 bases, with 10 bases between the two germline ends. The germline V gene has CDR1 SGHDN and CDR2 FVKESK. DNA for the CDR3: TGTGCCAGCAGCCAAGGACAGGTGAGCTCCTACGAGCAGTACTTC. This sequence encodes CASSQGQVSSYEQYF. Using reference TRBV14 and TRBJ2-7 for the parts outside the CDR3, the full variable domain is EAGVTQFPSHSVIEKGQTVTLRCDPISGHDNLYWYRRVMGKEIKFLLHFVKESKQDESGMPNNRFLAERTGGTYSTLKVQPAELEDSGVYFCASSQGQVSSYEQYFGPGTRLTVT.